This T cell receptor (beta chain) was captured in a study of human T cells and chemical hapten exposure. Notes on this clonotype: What it recognizes is unknown.

The CDR3 contains 13 residues. V lost 1 base, J lost 6 bases, and 9 bases lay in between. Germline values: CDR1 SGHAT, CDR2 FQNNGV. Unique molecular identifiers were attached to individual cDNA molecules within the library. MiXCR was run by TCRdb on the RACE reads, yielding one entry per CDR3 protein. The data hold 57,000 or so distinct CDR3 sequences, with approximately 10% observed a single time. Documented time point: pre-sensitization, week 0. As for treatment: therapeutic diphenylcyclopropenone sensitization with weekly scalp DPC. Regarding the study as a whole: Among expanded TCRs, significantly more large CDR3 similarity clusters formed than among controls.

The sequence came from a woman aged 40-49 years with alopecia areata. Some clones in this sample may be carry-over from other donors' samples. The sequencing here drew on whole blood, taken in connection with sensitization to the hapten diphenylcyclopropenone (DPC). V usage is TRBV11-2 and J usage is TRBJ1-1; perhaps TRBD1 as D (5 bases). In DNA form, the CDR3 reads TGTGCCAGCAGCTTAGGATGGGGGGCTGAAGCTTTCTTT. It specifies CASSLGWGAEAFF.